This paragraph covers one T cell receptor (beta chain) sequence. The data are from a study of blood T cell repertoires in COVID-19. Study-wide context: The United States, Italy and Spain were the sources of the acute and convalescent COVID-19 samples.

Profiling relied on immunoSEQ multiplex PCR, and the TCRdb table lists in-frame clones only, not all of them. The table lists approximately 250,000 clones, approximately 83% of them singletons. Germline V lookup: CDR1 ENHRY, CDR2 SYGVKD. The CDR3 has 13 amino acids. The ends were cut back, 0 bases at V and 6 bases at J, with 8 bases in the middle. The sample consisted of peripheral blood. The source of this sequence is a woman aged 45-60 years with acute or convalescent COVID-19. The genes are TRBV10-3 and TRBJ1-1; a weak D match, TRBD1 (5 bases). The CDR3 DNA reads TGTGCCATCAGTGAGTCCTGGGGCTCTGAAGCTTTCTTT. Protein product: CAISESWGSEAFF.